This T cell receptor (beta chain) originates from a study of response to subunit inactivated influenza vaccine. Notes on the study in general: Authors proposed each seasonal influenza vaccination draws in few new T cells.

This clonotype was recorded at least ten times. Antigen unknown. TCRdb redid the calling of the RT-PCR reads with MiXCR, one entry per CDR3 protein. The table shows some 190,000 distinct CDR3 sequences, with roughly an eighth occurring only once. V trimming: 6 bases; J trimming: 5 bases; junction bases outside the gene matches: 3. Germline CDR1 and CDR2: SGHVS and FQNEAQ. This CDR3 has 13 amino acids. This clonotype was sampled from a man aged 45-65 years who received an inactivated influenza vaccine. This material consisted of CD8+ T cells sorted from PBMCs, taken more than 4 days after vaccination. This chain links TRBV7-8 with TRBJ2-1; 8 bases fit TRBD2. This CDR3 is CASRAGVNNEQFF. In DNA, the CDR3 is TGTGCCAGCAGAGCGGGGGTTAACAATGAGCAGTTCTTC.